This TCR beta chain comes out of a study of Graves' ophthalmopathy and Graves' hyperthyroidism. Amplified TCR beta CDR3 regions were obtained using RNA transcripts as template. HTBI primers were employed in first-round RT-PCR, then a second-round multiplex PCR followed. Via MiXCR, TCRdb re-called the multiplex PCR reads, giving one row per CDR3 protein. Among some 160,000 distinct CDR3 sequences listed, just under 40% were seen once. CDR1 and CDR2 from the germline V gene are GTSNPN and SVGIG (reference sequence). Trimming cost V 0 bases and J 2 bases, with 14 bases left between them. CDR3 length: 15 amino acids.

Material: peripheral blood. The TCR was taken from a man younger than 40 with Graves' ophthalmopathy. V gene TRBV30 combines with J gene TRBJ2-7; D call uncertain. In DNA form, the CDR3 reads TGTGCCTGGAGTGTCATAGAGGAAATTGCCTACGAGCAGTACTTC. Its protein is CAWSVIEEIAYEQYF.